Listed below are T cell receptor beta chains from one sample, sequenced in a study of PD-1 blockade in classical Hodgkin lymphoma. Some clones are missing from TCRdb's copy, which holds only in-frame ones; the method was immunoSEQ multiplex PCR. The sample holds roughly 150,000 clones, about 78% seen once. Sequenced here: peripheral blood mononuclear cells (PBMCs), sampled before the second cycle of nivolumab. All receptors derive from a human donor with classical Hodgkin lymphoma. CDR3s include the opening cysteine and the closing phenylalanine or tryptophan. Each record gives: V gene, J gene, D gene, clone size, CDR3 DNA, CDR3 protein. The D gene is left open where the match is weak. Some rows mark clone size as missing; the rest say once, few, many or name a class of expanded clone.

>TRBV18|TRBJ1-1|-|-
TGTGCCAGCTCACTAGACAGGAACACTGAAGCTTTCTTT
CASSLDRNTEAFF
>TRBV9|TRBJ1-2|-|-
TGTGCCAGCAGCGGGTCCAGCTCAGGGGCCTATGGCTACACCTTC
CASSGSSSGAYGYTF
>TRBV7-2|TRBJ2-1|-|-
TGTGCCAGCAGCTTAAACAGGGGCGCTAGCGATGAGCAGTTCTTC
CASSLNRGASDEQFF
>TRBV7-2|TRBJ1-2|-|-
TGTGCCAGCAGCAGCCGGGACAAAACGCGGATTGGCTACACCTTC
CASSSRDKTRIGYTF
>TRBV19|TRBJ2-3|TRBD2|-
TGTGCCAGTAGTTACGGGGGGGCCTCTCTTACAGATACGCAGTATTTT
CASSYGGASLTDTQYF
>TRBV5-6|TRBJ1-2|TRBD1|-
TGTGCCAGCAGCTCACAGGGGGCCAATGGCTACACCTTC
CASSSQGANGYTF
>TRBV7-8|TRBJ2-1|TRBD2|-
TGTGCCAGCATTGGAAGGGGTAGCGGGGGACGCTCCTACAATGAGCAGTTCTTC
CASIGRGSGGRSYNEQFF
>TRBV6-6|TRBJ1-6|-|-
TGTGCCAGCAGTTATATCGGGCTCTTCAATTCACCCCTCCACTTT
CASSYIGLFNSPLHF
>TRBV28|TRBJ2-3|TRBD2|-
TGTGCCAGCAGTTCGCCGGGACTAACAGATACGCAGTATTTT
CASSSPGLTDTQYF
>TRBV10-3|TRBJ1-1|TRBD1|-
TGTGCCATCAGTACACAGGGGGGCGGAGCTTTCTTT
CAISTQGGGAFF
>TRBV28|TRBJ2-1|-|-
TGTGCCAGCAGTTCCGAGACTCCTAGCTCCTACAATGAGCAGTTCTTC
CASSSETPSSYNEQFF
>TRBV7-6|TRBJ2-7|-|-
TGTGCCAGCAGCTTAACGGCGACAACCTACGAGCAGTACTTC
CASSLTATTYEQYF
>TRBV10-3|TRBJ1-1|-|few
TGTGCCATCAGTGAGTCGAGGGGTGGCCTGAACACTGAAGCTTTCTTT
CAISESRGGLNTEAFF
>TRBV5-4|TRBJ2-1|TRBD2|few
TGTGCCAGCAGCACAGGGACTAGCGGGAGGTACAATGAGCAGTTCTTC
CASSTGTSGRYNEQFF
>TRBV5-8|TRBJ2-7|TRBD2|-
TGTGCCAGCAGCCAGACGAGGGGCGGGACTAGCGTCTGGGAGCAGTACTTC
CASSQTRGGTSVWEQYF
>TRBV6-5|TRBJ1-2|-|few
TGTGCCAGCAGACGCCCGTTATGGGGCTACACCTTC
CASRRPLWGYTF
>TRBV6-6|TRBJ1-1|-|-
TGTGCCAGCAGTATTGGGACCGGTAACACTGAAGCTTTCTTT
CASSIGTGNTEAFF
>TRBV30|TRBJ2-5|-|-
TGTGCCTGGAGTGTAAAGGGGGTGGAGACCCAGTACTTC
CAWSVKGVETQYF
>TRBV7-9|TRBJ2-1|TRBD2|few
TGTGCCAGCAGTCTCTCACTCGGAGCCGGGACTAGCGGTTACAATGAGCAGTTCTTC
CASSLSLGAGTSGYNEQFF
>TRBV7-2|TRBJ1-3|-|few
TGTGCCAGCAGCTCAAGGGGAAACACCATATATTTT
CASSSRGNTIYF
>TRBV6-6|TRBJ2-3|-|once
TGTGCCAGCAGTTCTCGGACAGCTAGCACAGATACGCAGTATTTT
CASSSRTASTDTQYF
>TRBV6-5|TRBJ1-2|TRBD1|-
TGTGCCAGCAGTCCAGGGGGTTACTATGGCTACACCTTC
CASSPGGYYGYTF
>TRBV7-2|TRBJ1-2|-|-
TGTGCCAGCAGCTTAAGGTTGAGGACGCCCCGGCCAGCTAACTATGGCTACACCTTC
CASSLRLRTPRPANYGYTF
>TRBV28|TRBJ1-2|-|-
TGTGCCAGCAGTTATGCGGGGGTGGGCTATGGCTACACCTTC
CASSYAGVGYGYTF
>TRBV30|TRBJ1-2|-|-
TGTGCCTGGGGACCCAGGGTCTATGGCTACACCTTC
CAWGPRVYGYTF
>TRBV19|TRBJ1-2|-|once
TGTGCCAGTAGTATAGCAGGGCTTGCGTTTACCTATGGCTACACCTTC
CASSIAGLAFTYGYTF
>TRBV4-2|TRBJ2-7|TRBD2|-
TGTGCCAGCAGCCAAGGTAGATGGGTAGCGGGGGAGAACTACGAGCAGTACTTC
CASSQGRWVAGENYEQYF
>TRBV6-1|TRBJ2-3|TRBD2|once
TGTGCCAGCACCCCGGGGACTAGCAATACGCAGTATTTT
CASTPGTSNTQYF
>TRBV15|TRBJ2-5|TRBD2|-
TGTGCCACCAGCAACACGGGGATCTGGGGAGCGGGGGGGCGAGAGACCCAGTACTTC
CATSNTGIWGAGGRETQYF
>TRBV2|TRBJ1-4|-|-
TGTGCCAGCAGTGCAATGGGGACTAATGAAAAACTGTTTTTT
CASSAMGTNEKLFF
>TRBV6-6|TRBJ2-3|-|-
TGTGCCAGCAGTTCTGAGAGCACAGATACGCAGTATTTT
CASSSESTDTQYF
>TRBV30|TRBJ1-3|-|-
TGTGCCTGGAGCCGCGGAAACACCATATATTTT
CAWSRGNTIYF
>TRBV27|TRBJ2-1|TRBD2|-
TGTGCCAGCAGTAAGGGCCTAGCGGGAGTGGCCTACAATGAGCAGTTCTTC
CASSKGLAGVAYNEQFF
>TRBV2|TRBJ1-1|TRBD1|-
TGTGCCAGCGTTGGACAGGCGAACACTGAAGCTTTCTTT
CASVGQANTEAFF
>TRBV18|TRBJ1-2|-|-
TGTGCCAGCTCACCACCTACGAGGATCGGCTACACCTTC
CASSPPTRIGYTF
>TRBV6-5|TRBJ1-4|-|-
TGTGCCAGCGGCCCCCTAGGGGGAAATGAAAAACTGTTTTTT
CASGPLGGNEKLFF